Listed below are T cell receptor beta chains from one sample, sequenced in a study of blood T cell repertoires in COVID-19. Measured with immunoSEQ multiplex PCR; TCRdb has only the in-frame clones, and not every one. This sample has roughly 130,000 clones, with 84% found just once. Specimen: PBMCs or T cells enriched from blood (not recorded which). The source is a woman aged 45-60 years with acute COVID-19. CDR3s include the opening cysteine and the closing phenylalanine or tryptophan. A D gene is named only where the DNA matches it firmly. Clone sizes are given selectively: once, few, many, or a class where the clone is expanded.

CDR3 length,D gene,clone size,J gene,V gene,CDR3 protein,CDR3 DNA
14,TRBD2,.,TRBJ2-1,TRBV6-2/TRBV6-3,CASSYSTSGNEQFF,TGTGCCAGCAGTTACTCGACTAGCGGGAATGAGCAGTTCTTC
14,.,few,TRBJ1-5,TRBV6-5,CATATGSEAQPQHF,TGTGCCACCGCGACAGGCTCCGAAGCCCAGCCCCAGCATTTT
17,TRBD1,.,TRBJ1-1,TRBV7-9,CASSLLRDSIVRAEAFF,TGTGCCAGCAGCCTCCTCCGGGACAGCATCGTTAGGGCTGAAGCTTTCTTT
17,.,.,TRBJ2-3,TRBV4-2,CASSQDLTGRSTDTQYF,TGTGCCAGCAGCCAAGATCTGACAGGCCGGAGCACAGATACGCAGTATTTT
15,TRBD1,.,TRBJ2-7,TRBV6-5,CASSYPGQGTYEQYF,TGTGCCAGCAGTTACCCCGGACAGGGAACCTACGAGCAGTACTTC
16,TRBD1,once,TRBJ1-1,TRBV18,CASSPRQGRLDTEAFF,TGTGCCAGCTCACCTAGACAGGGGCGTTTGGACACTGAAGCTTTCTTT
14,.,.,TRBJ2-5,TRBV4-2,CASSQGTSRETQYF,TGTGCCAGCAGCCAAGGAACTTCGAGGGAGACCCAGTACTTC
13,.,.,TRBJ1-4,TRBV29-1,CSVEEGTNEKLFF,TGCAGCGTTGAGGAGGGGACTAATGAAAAACTGTTTTTT
15,TRBD2,once,TRBJ2-2,TRBV2,CASSIRAGDSGELFF,TGTGCCAGCAGTATCCGGGCGGGAGATAGCGGGGAGCTGTTTTTT
15,.,.,TRBJ2-4,TRBV1,CTSSQGGVGKNIQYF,TGCACCAGCAGCCAAGGAGGAGTTGGCAAAAACATTCAGTACTTC
15,TRBD2,many,TRBJ2-4,TRBV7-2,CASSDVAGEGGIQYF,TGTGCCAGCAGCGATGTAGCGGGAGAGGGGGGCATTCAGTACTTC